This T cell receptor (beta chain) was sequenced for a study of shared clonotypes between healthy human individuals. Overall study context: Each donor's CD8 memory used one plate, CD8 naive two, each CD4 subset three. Whole-study results and caveats: Naive subsets generally exceeded memory subsets in estimated richness.

The table came from immunoSEQ multiplex PCR; TCRdb's copy has only in-frame clones and leaves some out. The table shows around 2.1 million clones, with about 93% occurring only once. About this clone: As yet, its antigen is unknown.

The naive CD8 fraction comprised CD45RO-negative cells positively selected for CCR7 and excluded terminally differentiated effector memory CD45RA+ cells. Donors comprised healthy HIV-negative adults lacking recent acute infections or vaccinations. The junction had 14 bases not matched to a gene; V was cut back by 5 bases and J by 5 bases. This CDR3 has 16 residues. CDR1 and CDR2 from the germline V gene are SEHNR and FQNEAQ (reference sequence). This TCR derives from a man younger than 30 in good health. Some clones in this sample may be carry-over from other donors' samples. The chain links TRBV7-9 to TRBJ2-5; 7 bases map to TRBD2. The sequencing input was naive CD8+ T cells from PBMCs. CDR3 sequence: CASSQASGTTWETQYF. The DNA for the CDR3 is TGTGCCAGCAGCCAAGCAAGCGGGACCACGTGGGAGACCCAGTACTTC. The full variable domain, with the rest looked up from reference TRBV7-9 and TRBJ2-5, is DTGVSQNPRHKITKRGQNVTFRCDPISEHNRLYWYRQTLGQGPEFLTYFQNEAQLEKSRLLSDRFSAERPKGSFSTLEIQRTEQGDSAMYLCASSQASGTTWETQYFGPGTRLLVL.